This T cell receptor (beta chain) was profiled in a study of blood T cell repertoires in COVID-19. Study details: The study drew acute and convalescent COVID-19 samples from the United States, Italy and Spain.

Original handling: It was from reference gene primer amplification that nucleated cell counts were estimated. TCRdb's copy holds only in-frame clones and misses some; the assay was immunoSEQ multiplex PCR. V and J calls and clone size come straight from that table; D and trimming were deduced from the DNA. The table has about 110,000 clones, roughly 88% seen once; the top ten hold 0.7% to 0.85%. The CDR3 runs to 13 residues. CDR1 and CDR2 from the germline V gene are SGHNT and YYREEE (reference sequence). V lost 5 bases, J lost 6 bases, and 8 bases stayed unmatched. V and J are TRBV5-4 and TRBJ2-7; the match to TRBD1 covers 7 bases. The receptor was derived from a woman in her 70s with acute or convalescent COVID-19. The source material was peripheral blood. The CDR3 DNA follows: TGTGCCAGCAGACTTGACAGGGCCATCGAGCAGTACTTC. It codes for CASRLDRAIEQYF.